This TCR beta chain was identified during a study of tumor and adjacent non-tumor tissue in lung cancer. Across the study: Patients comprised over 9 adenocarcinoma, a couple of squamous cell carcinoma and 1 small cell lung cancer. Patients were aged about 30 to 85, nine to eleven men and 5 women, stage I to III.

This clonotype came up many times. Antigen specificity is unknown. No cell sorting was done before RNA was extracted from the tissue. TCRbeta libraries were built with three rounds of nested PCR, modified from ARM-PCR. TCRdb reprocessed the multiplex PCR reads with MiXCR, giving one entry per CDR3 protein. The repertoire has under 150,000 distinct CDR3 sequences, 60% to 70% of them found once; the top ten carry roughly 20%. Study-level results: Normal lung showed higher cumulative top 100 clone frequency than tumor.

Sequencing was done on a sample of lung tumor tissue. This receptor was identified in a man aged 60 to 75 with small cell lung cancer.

CDR3 nucleotides: TGTGCCAGCAGGGACAACAGGGGGGGCACCGGGGAGCTGTTTTTT. Its protein product is CASRDNRGGTGELFF. The chain combines TRBV11-2 with TRBJ2-2, with D tentatively TRBD1 (8 bases). V lost 6 bases to trimming and J lost 4 bases, with 15 bases between them. CDR1 is SGHAT and CDR2 is FQNNGV in the germline V gene. The CDR3 consists of 15 residues.